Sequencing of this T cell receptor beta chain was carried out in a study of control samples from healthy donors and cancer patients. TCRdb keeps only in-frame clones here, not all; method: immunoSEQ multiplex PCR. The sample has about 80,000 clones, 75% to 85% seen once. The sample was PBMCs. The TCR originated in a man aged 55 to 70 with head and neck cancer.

The CDR3 region has the DNA TGTGCCAGCAGCTTATTCATCGGGCCATCTCGGACTGGGGCCAACGTCCTGACTTTC. The encoded protein is CASSLFIGPSRTGANVLTF. V usage is TRBV7-8 and J usage is TRBJ2-6; D is uncertain. Trimming removed 2 bases from V and 2 bases from J, with 19 bases in between. From germline, CDR1 is SGHVS and CDR2 FQNEAQ. The CDR3 has 19 amino acids.